Below, one T cell receptor beta chain is given with its context. This specimen belongs to a study of blood T cell repertoires in COVID-19. Profiled with immunoSEQ multiplex PCR; TCRdb holds only in-frame clones, not every one. The sample has over 85,000 clones; 80% to 95% are singletons. Sequencing was performed on peripheral blood. This TCR came from a young man with acute or convalescent COVID-19.

In DNA, the CDR3 is TGTGCCAGCAGCTTAGCGCCCGGGGACAGGGGTAACGATGAGCAGTTCTTC. It yields the protein CASSLAPGDRGNDEQFF. The chain has TRBV7-6 and TRBJ2-1; 10 bases line up with TRBD1. Germline CDR1 reads SGHVS; CDR2 reads FNYEAQ. The CDR3 loop spans 17 amino acids. V trimming: 0 bases; J trimming: 8 bases; junction bases outside the gene matches: 10.